This passage covers 21 T cell receptor beta chains from one sample sequenced in a study of blood T cell repertoires in COVID-19. The assay was immunoSEQ multiplex PCR, and TCRdb's table has in-frame clones only and misses some. The top ten hold 30% to 45% of the sample, which has 140,000 to 150,000 clones, around 84% seen once. Sequencing input: peripheral blood. The origin of the receptors is a human donor in a cohort sampled during active COVID-19.

The rearrangement links TRBV5-1 to TRBJ1-4, with a possible D match to TRBD1 (6 bases). There are 15 residues in the CDR3. Between the trimmed V and J ends, which lost 0 bases and 7 bases, there was a span of 13 bases. CDR1 and CDR2 from the germline V gene are SGHRS and YFSETQ. The CDR3 coding sequence is TGCGCCAGCAGCTTGGAGCGGGGGGCTGGTGAAAAACTGTTTTTT. Translated: CASSLERGAGEKLFF.

The chain uses TRBV28 and TRBJ1-2; weak D call: TRBD1 (6 bases). The germline gives CDR1 MDHEN, CDR2 SYDVKM. This CDR3 region has 12 residues. V was cut by 7 bases and J by 6 bases, with 12 bases left in between. CDR3 sequence (DNA): TGTGCCAGCACCGGGGGGCTGGATGGCTACACCTTC. Residues: CASTGGLDGYTF.

V usage is TRBV7-8 and J usage is TRBJ2-2; possibly TRBD1 for D (6 bases). The germline gives CDR1 SGHVS, CDR2 FQNEAQ. V shed 5 bases and J shed 3 bases, with 16 bases lying between them. CDR3 size: 16 residues. Here the CDR3 reads CASSLGAGWDTGELFF. CDR3 coding DNA: TGTGCCAGCAGCCTGGGGGCAGGGTGGGACACCGGGGAGCTGTTTTTT.

V gene TRBV3-1 (or the pseudogene TRBV3-2) combines with J gene TRBJ1-3; no reliable D call. Germline V gene lookup returns CDR1 LGHDT and CDR2 YNNKEL (reference sequence). V lost 4 bases and J 1 base, leaving 14 bases between the germline ends. The CDR3 totals 16 residues. This CDR3 reads CASSPTRSASGNTIYF. In DNA form, the CDR3 reads TGTGCCAGCAGCCCCACGAGGAGCGCGTCTGGAAACACCATATATTTT.

This chain joins TRBV27 and TRBJ2-7; TRBD2 matches at 11 bases. Losses at the gene ends were 6 bases for V and 2 bases for J; bases not matched to a gene: 6. CDR3 length equals 15 residues. CDR1 MNHEY and CDR2 SMNVEV come from the germline V gene (reference sequence). The CDR3 protein is CASRRSGGVPYEQYF. CDR3 nucleotide sequence: TGTGCCAGCAGACGTAGCGGGGGGGTGCCCTACGAGCAGTACTTC.

The chain couples TRBV7-9 to TRBJ2-3, with 11 bases fitting TRBD2. The V and J ends lost 4 bases and 1 base, in that order; junction bases with no gene match: 7. The CDR3 covers 17 residues. CDR1 is SEHNR and CDR2 is FQNEAQ in the germline V gene (reference sequence). CDR3 sequence (DNA): TGTGCCAGCAGCTCGCCCGTACTAGCGGGGGGCACAGATACGCAGTATTTT. Residues: CASSSPVLAGGTDTQYF.

The genes are TRBV19 and TRBJ2-2; 8 nucleotides line up with TRBD1. Germline V gives CDR1 LNHDA, CDR2 SQIVND (reference sequence). Unmatched junction bases numbered 5, after V lost 7 bases and J lost 1 base. This CDR3 comprises 15 residues. The CDR3 DNA reads as TGTGCCAGTACCTCAGGACAGGGGAACACCGGGGAGCTGTTTTTT. Translation: CASTSGQGNTGELFF.

V gene TRBV6-5 combines with J gene TRBJ2-1; 8 bases are a match to TRBD1. CDR3 length: 12 residues. Germline lookup yields CDR1 MNHEY and CDR2 SVGAGI. J gave up 9 bases and V 8 bases, and 6 bases lay outside the gene matches. In nucleotides, the CDR3 is TGTGCCAGCGGAGATGGACAGGGTGAGCAGTTCTTC. This codes for CASGDGQGEQFF.

This clone was counted only a few times. The chain recombines TRBV5-1 with TRBJ2-7; 9 bases fit TRBD1. The V segment lost 2 bases and the J segment 3 bases; nucleotides outside the gene matches: 3. Per germline, CDR1 SGHRS and CDR2 YFSETQ. The CDR3 is 14 residues long. CDR3 residues: CASSFGTGNYEQYF. The DNA of the CDR3 is TGCGCCAGCAGCTTCGGGACAGGGAACTACGAGCAGTACTTC.

V usage is TRBV6-2 or TRBV6-3 and J usage is TRBJ1-6; possibly TRBD1 for D (6 bases). The CDR3 covers 16 residues. Germline V CDR1 and CDR2: MNHEY, SVGEGT. The V gene lost 0 bases and the J gene lost 9 bases, with 15 bases spanning the gap. This CDR3 reads CASSYSARGAASPLHF. CDR3 DNA sequence: TGTGCCAGCAGTTACTCGGCCAGGGGCGCGGCTTCACCCCTCCACTTT.

The genes are TRBV3-1 (or the pseudogene TRBV3-2) and TRBJ2-7; D perhaps matches TRBD1 (5 bases). V was pared by 4 bases and J by 7 bases, with 8 bases between. The CDR3 runs to 11 residues. Looked up from germline, CDR1 is LGHDT and CDR2 is YNNKEL (reference sequence). The CDR3 DNA sequence: TGTGCCAGCAGCCTGGGGCAGGAGCAGTACTTC. Protein: CASSLGQEQYF.

V is TRBV19 and J is TRBJ2-6, with TRBD2 as a possible D gene (5 bases). This CDR3 has 14 residues. Germline V gene data show CDR1 as LNHDA and CDR2 as SQIVND (reference sequence). V shed 6 bases and J shed 4 bases, with 10 bases lying between them. CDR3 nucleotide sequence: TGTGCCAGTAGAACCTCGGGAGGGGCCAACGTCCTGACTTTC. Its protein is CASRTSGGANVLTF.

The chain couples TRBV30 to TRBJ2-5; 9 bases match TRBD2. The CDR3 extends over 13 amino acids. Germline V gene data show CDR1 as GTSNPN and CDR2 as SVGIG (reference sequence). J was trimmed by 4 bases and V by 7 bases; bases with no gene match: 7. CDR3 DNA sequence: TGTGCCTCGGCGGGGGGGCCGGGAGAGACCCAGTACTTC. Protein: CASAGGPGETQYF.

This chain links TRBV7-2 with TRBJ2-1; 7 nucleotides align to TRBD2. The ends lost 1 base at V and 1 base at J; junction bases unmatched: 10. Germline CDR1 reads SGHTA; CDR2 reads FQGNSA. This CDR3 is built from 18 residues. This chain's CDR3 is CASSLGGRGGKSYNEQFF. CDR3 nucleotide sequence: TGTGCCAGCAGCTTAGGTGGGAGGGGAGGGAAGTCCTACAATGAGCAGTTCTTC. The entire variable domain, with the rest obtained from reference TRBV7-2 and TRBJ2-1, is as follows: GAGVSQSPSNKVTEKGKDVELRCDPISGHTALYWYRQSLGQGLEFLIYFQGNSAPDKSGLPSDRFSAERTGGSVSTLTIQRTQQEDSAVYLCASSLGGRGGKSYNEQFFGPGTRLTVL.

This clone was counted many times. The V call is TRBV7-3, the J call TRBJ2-3; TRBD2 agrees at 9 bases. CDR1 is SGHTA, CDR2 FQGTGA, per germline. This CDR3 contains 16 residues. V was clipped by 5 bases and J by 3 bases; unmatched bases: 9. CDR3 coding DNA: TGTGCCAGCAGCCCGCTTGAGGCGGGGGGGACAGATACGCAGTATTTT. Amino acid sequence: CASSPLEAGGTDTQYF.

This rearrangement joins TRBV6-5 to TRBJ1-4; maybe TRBD1 (5 bases). V lost 7 bases, J lost 3 bases, and 9 bases lay in between. The germline gives CDR1 MNHEY, CDR2 SVGAGI. The CDR3 spans 13 residues. The CDR3 loop reads CASTSGANEKLFF. CDR3 nucleotides: TGTGCCAGCACTTCGGGGGCTAATGAAAAACTGTTTTTT.

The V call is TRBV10-2, the J call TRBJ1-1, with D uncertain. V shed 8 bases and J shed 1 base, with 17 bases lying between them. The CDR3 is made up of 15 amino acids. The germline gives CDR1 WSHSY, CDR2 SAAADI. The CDR3 spells CASRGVGSTNTEAFF. In nucleotides, the CDR3 is TGCGCCAGCCGGGGTGTGGGCAGTACGAACACTGAAGCTTTCTTT.

This clone was detected once. This CDR3 reads CASLGVRASNGYTF. The CDR3 bases are TGTGCCAGCTTAGGGGTCCGGGCCAGCAATGGCTACACCTTC. The rearrangement uses TRBV19 and TRBJ1-2; a weak D match, TRBD1 (5 bases). The CDR3 extends over 14 amino acids. Germline values: CDR1 LNHDA, CDR2 SQIVND (reference sequence). Trimming took off 9 bases at V and 6 bases at J, with 20 bases between the two ends.

This clone was recorded once. This chain joins TRBV10-3 and TRBJ1-1; D gene uncertain. The ends were cut back, 3 bases at V and 1 base at J, with 6 bases in the middle. Germline V gene lookup returns CDR1 ENHRY and CDR2 SYGVKD. This CDR3 has 13 amino acids. CDR3 nucleotide sequence: TGTGCCATCAGTGACGGGGAGAACACTGAAGCTTTCTTT. This translates into CAISDGENTEAFF.

The table lists this clone with a few counts. The chain carries TRBV30 and TRBJ1-1; tentatively, D is TRBD1 (5 bases). In germline, CDR1 is GTSNPN, CDR2 SVGIG (reference sequence). The ends were cut back, 5 bases at V and 1 base at J, with 11 bases in the middle. This CDR3 has 13 residues. The CDR3 reads CAWDPGQNTEAFF. CDR3 DNA: TGTGCCTGGGACCCCGGACAGAACACTGAAGCTTTCTTT.

The V gene is TRBV19, the J gene TRBJ2-5; D is undetermined. CDR1 is LNHDA, CDR2 SQIVND, per germline (reference sequence). The CDR3 has 13 residues. Trimming left V 0 bases short and J 5 bases short, with 7 bases between. In DNA form, the CDR3 reads TGTGCCAGTAGTATAGACGAGTGGGAGACCCAGTACTTC. Protein product: CASSIDEWETQYF. The full variable domain, its missing parts supplied by reference TRBV19 and TRBJ2-5, is DGGITQSPKYLFRKEGQNVTLSCEQNLNHDAMYWYRQDPGQGLRLIYYSQIVNDFQKGDIAEGYSVSREKKESFPLTVTSAQKNPTAFYLCASSIDEWETQYFGPGTRLLVL.